This T cell receptor beta chain was profiled in a study of blood T cell repertoires in COVID-19. Overall study: Acute-phase and convalescent COVID-19 samples originated in the United States, Italy and Spain. T cells, B-cell-depleted T cells, or PBMCs supplied cDNA or gDNA.

This CDR3 has 19 amino acids. The authors' processing: Scientists estimated how many nucleated cells there were by amplifying reference gene primers. Repertoires were generated with immunoSEQ multiplex PCR, while TCRdb's copy carries only in-frame clones and drops some. D and trimming were read from the DNA, whereas the V and J calls and clone size are those reported in that table. The repertoire holds about 300,000 clones, with roughly 82% as singletons. The receptor was derived from a woman aged 50 to 65 with acute or convalescent COVID-19. Sequencing was carried out using peripheral blood. V usage is TRBV21-1 and J usage is TRBJ2-5; the table's D call, TRBD2, was not checked against the DNA. TRBV21-1 counts as a pseudogene. The CDR3: CASSKYRGTGLAVQETQYF. The DNA for the CDR3 is TGTGCCAGCAGCAAATATAGGGGGACGGGACTAGCGGTTCAAGAGACCCAGTACTTC.